This TCR beta chain is from a study of blood T cells in healthy people across ages. This clonotype turned up a few times. V was pared by 4 bases and J by 7 bases, with 17 bases between. The CDR3 contains 15 residues. Germline values: CDR1 SGHDN, CDR2 FVKESK. The second PCR ran about 6 to 12 cycles with a sample-barcoded 5' primer and J-beta primers. With 12 random nucleotides, a template-switch adaptor tagged each individual cDNA molecule. MiXCR, run by TCRdb on the 5' RACE reads, gives a single entry per CDR3 protein. The sample has over a million distinct CDR3 sequences, under 55% seen once. The source is a woman in her sixties or seventies in good health. Sequences were obtained from blood. The genes are TRBV14 and TRBJ2-1; D is perhaps TRBD1 or TRBD2 (6 bases each). The CDR3 is CASSLLSGGGNEQFF. The CDR3 DNA sequence: TGTGCCAGCAGCCTTCTTAGCGGAGGGGGGAATGAGCAGTTCTTC.